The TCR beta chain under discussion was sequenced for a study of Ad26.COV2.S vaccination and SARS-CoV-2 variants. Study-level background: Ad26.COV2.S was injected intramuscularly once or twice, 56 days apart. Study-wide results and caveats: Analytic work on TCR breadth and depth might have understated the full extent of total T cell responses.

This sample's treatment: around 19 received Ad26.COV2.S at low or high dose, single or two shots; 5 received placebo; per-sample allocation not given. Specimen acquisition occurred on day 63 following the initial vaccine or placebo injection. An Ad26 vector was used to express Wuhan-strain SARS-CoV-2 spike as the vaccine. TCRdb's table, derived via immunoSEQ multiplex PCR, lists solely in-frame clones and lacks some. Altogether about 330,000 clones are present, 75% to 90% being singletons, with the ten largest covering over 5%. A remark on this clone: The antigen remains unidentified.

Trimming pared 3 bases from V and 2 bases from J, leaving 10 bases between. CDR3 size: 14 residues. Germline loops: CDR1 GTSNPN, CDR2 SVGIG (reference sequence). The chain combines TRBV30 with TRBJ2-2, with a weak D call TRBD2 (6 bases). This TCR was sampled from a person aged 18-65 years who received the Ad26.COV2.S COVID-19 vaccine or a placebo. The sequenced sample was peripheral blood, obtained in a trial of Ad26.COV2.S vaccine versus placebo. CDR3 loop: CAWRRRDNTGELFF. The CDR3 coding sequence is TGTGCCTGGAGAAGGAGGGACAACACCGGGGAGCTGTTTTTT. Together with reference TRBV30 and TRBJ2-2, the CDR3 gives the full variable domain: SQTIHQWPATLVQPVGSPLSLECTVEGTSNPNLYWYRQAAGRGLQLLFYSVGIGQISSEVPQNLSASRPQDRQFILSSKKLLLSDSGFYLCAWRRRDNTGELFFGEGSRLTVL.